This T cell receptor beta chain was identified in a study of radiotherapy plus CTLA-4 blockade in lung cancer. The CDR3 runs 13 residues. The J segment lost 9 bases and the V segment lost 2 bases, leaving 3 bases of the junction unmatched. Germline loops: CDR1 SGHRS, CDR2 YFSETQ. Profiled with immunoSEQ multiplex PCR; TCRdb holds only in-frame clones, not every one. The sample records approximately 40,000 clones, around 86% being singletons. The source is a human donor with non-small cell lung cancer whose response to radiotherapy plus ipilimumab could not be evaluated. V is TRBV5-1 and J is TRBJ1-1, with 11 bases fitting TRBD1. This specimen was peripheral blood, taken from a patient treated with radiotherapy plus ipilimumab. CDR3 DNA: TGCGCCAGCAGCTTAGGACAGGGGGCCCAAGCTTTCTTT. Protein product: CASSLGQGAQAFF. Full variable domain (remainder filled in from reference TRBV5-1 and TRBJ1-1): KAGVTQTPRYLIKTRGQQVTLSCSPISGHRSVSWYQQTPGQGLQFLFEYFSETQRNKGNFPGRFSGRQFSNSRSEMNVSTLELGDSALYLCASSLGQGAQAFFGQGTRLTVV.